This T cell receptor beta chain was captured in a study of cytomegalovirus exposure and HLA in healthy donors. With V trimmed by 7 bases and J by 5 bases, 6 bases remained unmatched. This CDR3 comprises 13 residues. Germline assignment: CDR1 SNHLY and CDR2 FYNNEI. To note about this clone: Its antigen is still unknown.

Amplification used 60 Vbeta primers and 13 Jbeta primers. The protocol was immunoSEQ multiplex PCR, while the TCRdb copy is restricted to in-frame clones and leaves out a portion. The sample includes roughly 110,000 clones, 70% to 75% seen only once; the top ten take roughly 2.8%. Overall study results and limits: The study dropped some indistinguishable V segments, TRBV6-2 and TRBV6-3 among them. A later analysis found common viral pathogens apparently linked to several of the most significant clusters.

This TCR came from a female donor in good health and CMV-seronegative. The V call is TRBV2, the J call TRBJ2-7; TRBD1 matches at 9 bases. The source material was PBMCs. CDR3 amino acids: CASIQGASNEQYF. CDR3 bases: TGTGCCAGCATACAGGGGGCGTCCAACGAGCAGTACTTC.